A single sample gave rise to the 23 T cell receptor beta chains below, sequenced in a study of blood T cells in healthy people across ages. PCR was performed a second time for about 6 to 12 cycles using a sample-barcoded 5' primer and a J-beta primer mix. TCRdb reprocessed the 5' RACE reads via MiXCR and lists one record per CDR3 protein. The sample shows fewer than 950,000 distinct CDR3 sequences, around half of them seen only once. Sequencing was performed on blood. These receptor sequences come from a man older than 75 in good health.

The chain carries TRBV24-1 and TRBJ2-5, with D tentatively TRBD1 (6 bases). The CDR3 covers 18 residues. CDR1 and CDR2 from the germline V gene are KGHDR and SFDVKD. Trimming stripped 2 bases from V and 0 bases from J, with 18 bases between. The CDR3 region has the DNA TGTGCCACCAGTGATTCGGGACACTTCGGCCAGTACCAAGAGACCCAGTACTTC. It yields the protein CATSDSGHFGQYQETQYF.

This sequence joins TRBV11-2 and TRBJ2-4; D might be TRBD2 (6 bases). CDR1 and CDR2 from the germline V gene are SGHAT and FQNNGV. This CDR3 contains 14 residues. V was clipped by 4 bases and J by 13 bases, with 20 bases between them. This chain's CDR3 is CASSSTRRGYEQYF. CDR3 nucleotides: TGTGCCAGCAGCTCGACTAGAAGGGGCTATGAGCAGTACTTC.

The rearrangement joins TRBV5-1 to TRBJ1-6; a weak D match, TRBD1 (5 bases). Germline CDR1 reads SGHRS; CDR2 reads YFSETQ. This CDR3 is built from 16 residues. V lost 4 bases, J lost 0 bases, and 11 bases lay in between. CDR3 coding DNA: TGCGCCAGCAGCCCCGGACACAGCTCCTATAATTCACCCCTCCACTTT. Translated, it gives CASSPGHSSYNSPLHF.

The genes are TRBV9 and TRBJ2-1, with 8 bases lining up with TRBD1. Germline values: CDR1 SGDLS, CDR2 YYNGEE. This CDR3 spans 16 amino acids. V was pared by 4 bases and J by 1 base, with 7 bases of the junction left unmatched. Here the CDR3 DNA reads TGTGCCAGCAGCCCCCCTCAGGGGGCGTCCTACAATGAGCAGTTCTTC. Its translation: CASSPPQGASYNEQFF.

The CDR3 here is CASSQGRFPDIQYF. In nucleotides, the CDR3 is TGTGCCAGCAGCCAAGGCAGATTCCCGGACATTCAGTACTTC. This chain connects TRBV4-2 to TRBJ2-4; D is unclear. The germline CDR1 and CDR2 sequences are LGHNA and YNFKEQ. V was shortened by 1 base and J by 8 bases, with 12 bases between the two germline ends. CDR3 length: 14 amino acids.

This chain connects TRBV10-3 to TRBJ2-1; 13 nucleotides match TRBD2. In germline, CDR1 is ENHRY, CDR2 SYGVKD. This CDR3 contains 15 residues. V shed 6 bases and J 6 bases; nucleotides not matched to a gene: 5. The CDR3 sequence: CAIRPGLAGTNEQFF. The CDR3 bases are TGTGCCATCAGGCCGGGACTAGCGGGAACCAATGAGCAGTTCTTC.

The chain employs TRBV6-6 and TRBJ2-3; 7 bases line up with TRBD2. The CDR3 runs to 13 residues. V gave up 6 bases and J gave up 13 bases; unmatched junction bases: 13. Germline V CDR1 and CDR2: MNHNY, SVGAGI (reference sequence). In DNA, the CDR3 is TGTGCCAGCAGAGACACTAGCGCCCGCGGGAAGTATTTT. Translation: CASRDTSARGKYF.

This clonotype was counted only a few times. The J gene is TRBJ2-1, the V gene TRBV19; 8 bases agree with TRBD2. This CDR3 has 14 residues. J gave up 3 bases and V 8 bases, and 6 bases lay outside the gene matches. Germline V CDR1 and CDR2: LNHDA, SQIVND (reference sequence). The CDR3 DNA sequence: TGTGCCAGTCGTAGCGGGGCCTTCTACAATGAGCAGTTCTTC. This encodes CASRSGAFYNEQFF.

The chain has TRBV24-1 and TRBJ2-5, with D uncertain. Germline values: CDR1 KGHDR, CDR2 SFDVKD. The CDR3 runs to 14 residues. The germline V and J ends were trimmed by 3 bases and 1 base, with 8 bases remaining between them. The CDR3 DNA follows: TGTGCCACCAGTGATGCTACACCCCAAGAGACCCAGTACTTC. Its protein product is CATSDATPQETQYF.

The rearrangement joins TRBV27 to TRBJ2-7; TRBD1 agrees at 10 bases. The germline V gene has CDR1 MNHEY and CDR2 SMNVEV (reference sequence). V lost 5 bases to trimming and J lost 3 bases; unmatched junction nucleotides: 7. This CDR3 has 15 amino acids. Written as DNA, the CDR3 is TGTGCCAGCAGTAGGAGGACAGGGGGGAGCTACGAGCAGTACTTC. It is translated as CASSRRTGGSYEQYF.

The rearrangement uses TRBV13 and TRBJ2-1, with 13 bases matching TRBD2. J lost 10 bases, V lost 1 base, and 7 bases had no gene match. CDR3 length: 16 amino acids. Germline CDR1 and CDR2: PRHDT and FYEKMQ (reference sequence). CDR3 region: CASSLVRLAGGKEQFF. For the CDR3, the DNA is TGTGCCAGCAGCTTAGTTAGACTAGCGGGAGGAAAGGAGCAGTTCTTC.

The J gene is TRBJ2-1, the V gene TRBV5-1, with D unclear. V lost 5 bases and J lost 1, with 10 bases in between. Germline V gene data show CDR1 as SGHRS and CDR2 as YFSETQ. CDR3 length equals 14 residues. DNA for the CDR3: TGCGCCAGCAGTCGTGACATATCCTACAATGAGCAGTTCTTC. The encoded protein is CASSRDISYNEQFF.

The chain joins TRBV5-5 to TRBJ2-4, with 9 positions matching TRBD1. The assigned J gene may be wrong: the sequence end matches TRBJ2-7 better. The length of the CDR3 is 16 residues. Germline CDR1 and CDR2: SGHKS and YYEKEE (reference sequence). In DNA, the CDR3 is TGTGCCAGCAGCTTGGTTGCGTGGACAGGGGACTACGAGCAGTACTTC. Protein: CASSLVAWTGDYEQYF.

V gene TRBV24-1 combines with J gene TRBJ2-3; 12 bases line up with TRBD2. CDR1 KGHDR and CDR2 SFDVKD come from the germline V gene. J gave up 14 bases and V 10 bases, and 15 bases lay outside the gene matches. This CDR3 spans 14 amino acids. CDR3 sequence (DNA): TGTGCCACGGAGACTAGCGGGAGTACGAGATACGCGTATTTT. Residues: CATETSGSTRYAYF.

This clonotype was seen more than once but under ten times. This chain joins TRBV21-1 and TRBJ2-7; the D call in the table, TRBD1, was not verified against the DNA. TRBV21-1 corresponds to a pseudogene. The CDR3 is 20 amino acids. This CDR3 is CASRNPPTGDRRTPSYEQYF. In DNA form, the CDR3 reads TGTGCCAGCAGGAATCCGCCGACAGGGGATCGTAGGACCCCATCCTACGAGCAGTACTTC.

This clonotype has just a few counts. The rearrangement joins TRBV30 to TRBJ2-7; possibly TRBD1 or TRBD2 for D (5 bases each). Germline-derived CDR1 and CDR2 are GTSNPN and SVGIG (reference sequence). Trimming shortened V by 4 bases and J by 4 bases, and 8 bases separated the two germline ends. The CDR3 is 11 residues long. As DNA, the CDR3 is TGTGCCTGGATGGGGGAATACGAGCAGTACTTC. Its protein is CAWMGEYEQYF.

Here the CDR3 reads CAISGRQGQETQYF. CDR3 sequence (DNA): TGTGCCATCAGTGGTAGACAGGGCCAAGAGACCCAGTACTTC. The chain employs TRBV10-3 and TRBJ2-5; 7 nucleotides agree with TRBD1. This CDR3 comprises 14 residues. The V and J ends lost 4 bases and 1 base, in that order; junction bases with no gene match: 3. Germline CDR1 reads ENHRY; CDR2 reads SYGVKD.

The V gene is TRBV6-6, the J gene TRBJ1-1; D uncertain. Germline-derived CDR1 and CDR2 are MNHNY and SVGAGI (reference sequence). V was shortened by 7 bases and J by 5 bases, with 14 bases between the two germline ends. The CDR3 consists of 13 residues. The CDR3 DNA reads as TGTGCCAGCACCCACCTCGGGCGGACTGAAGCTTTCTTT. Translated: CASTHLGRTEAFF.

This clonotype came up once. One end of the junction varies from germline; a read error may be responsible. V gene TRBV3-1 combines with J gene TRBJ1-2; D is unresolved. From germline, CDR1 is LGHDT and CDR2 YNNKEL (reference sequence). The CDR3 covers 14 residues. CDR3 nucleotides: TGTGCCAGCAGCCAATCAGGTTCTAACTATGGTTACACCTTC. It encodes CASSQSGSNYGYTF.

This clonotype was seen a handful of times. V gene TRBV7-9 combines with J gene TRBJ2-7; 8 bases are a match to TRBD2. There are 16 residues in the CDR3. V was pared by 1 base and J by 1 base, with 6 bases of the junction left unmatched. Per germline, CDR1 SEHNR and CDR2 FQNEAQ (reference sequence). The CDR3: CASSLEFGTRSYEQYF. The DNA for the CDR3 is TGTGCCAGCAGCTTAGAATTCGGGACTAGATCCTACGAGCAGTACTTC.

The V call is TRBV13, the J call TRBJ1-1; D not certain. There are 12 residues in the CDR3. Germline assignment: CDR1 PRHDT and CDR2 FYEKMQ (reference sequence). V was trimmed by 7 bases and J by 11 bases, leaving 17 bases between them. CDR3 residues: CASIALLRNAFF. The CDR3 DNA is TGTGCCAGCATCGCCCTGCTCCGAAACGCTTTCTTT.

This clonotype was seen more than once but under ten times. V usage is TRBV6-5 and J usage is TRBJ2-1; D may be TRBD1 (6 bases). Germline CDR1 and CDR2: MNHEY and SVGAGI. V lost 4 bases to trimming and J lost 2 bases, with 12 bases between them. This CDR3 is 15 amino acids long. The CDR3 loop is CASSLGAAPYNEQFF. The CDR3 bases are TGTGCCAGCAGTTTGGGGGCCGCCCCCTACAATGAGCAGTTCTTC.

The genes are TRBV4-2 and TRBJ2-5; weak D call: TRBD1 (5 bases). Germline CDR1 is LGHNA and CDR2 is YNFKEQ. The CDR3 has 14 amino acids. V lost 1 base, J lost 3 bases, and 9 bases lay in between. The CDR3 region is CASSQAGREETQYF. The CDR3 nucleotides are TGTGCCAGCAGCCAAGCGGGCAGGGAAGAGACCCAGTACTTC.